Presented here are 32 T cell receptor beta chains from one specimen sequenced in a study of siplizumab effects on memory and regulatory T cells. Method: immunoSEQ multiplex PCR; TCRdb's copy keeps in-frame clones and lacks some. The table records tens of thousands of clones, under 98% of them present only once. Sequencing was performed on naive CD4+ T cells sorted from blood. Receptor source: a human donor in good health.

The gene calls are TRBV27 and TRBJ1-2; a possible D gene is TRBD1 (6 bases). V was trimmed by 7 bases and J by 8 bases, leaving 23 bases between them. This CDR3 region has 15 residues. From germline, CDR1 is MNHEY and CDR2 SMNVEV (reference sequence). CDR3 nucleotides: TGTGCCAGCACCCGGGGGGGGCCGCTGGACCCGGGCTACACCTTC. Translated, it gives CASTRGGPLDPGYTF.

Only one count was recorded for this clone. This chain connects TRBV5-5 to TRBJ2-7; tentatively, D is TRBD1 (6 bases). The CDR3 is 12 amino acids. Germline CDR1 SGHKS, CDR2 YYEKEE (reference sequence). Trimming shortened V by 9 bases and J by 2 bases, and 12 bases separated the two germline ends. Here the CDR3 reads CAKRGKPYEQYF. The CDR3 DNA reads TGTGCCAAAAGGGGGAAGCCCTACGAGCAGTACTTC.

The chain uses TRBV7-9 and TRBJ2-3; 9 positions agree with TRBD2. CDR1 is SEHNR, CDR2 FQNEAQ, per germline (reference sequence). V lost 3 bases and J lost 6; bases outside the gene matches: 7. The CDR3 covers 15 residues. In DNA, the CDR3 is TGTGCCAGCAGCTTTAGCGGGAGAGCAGCGGATACGCAGTATTTT. It translates to CASSFSGRAADTQYF.

The chain recombines TRBV5-4 with TRBJ2-1; D ambiguous. CDR1 is SGHNT, CDR2 YYREEE, per germline (reference sequence). The CDR3 covers 13 residues. Trimming stripped 2 bases from V and 10 bases from J, with 13 bases between. The DNA of the CDR3 is TGTGCCAGCAGCTTCGGGTTTTCGGTAGAGCAGTTCTTC. It translates to CASSFGFSVEQFF.

This sequence joins TRBV18 and TRBJ1-1; the D is unclear. The V gene's germline CDR1 is KGHSH and CDR2 LQKENI. This CDR3 region has 14 residues. The V and J ends lost 3 bases and 1 base respectively, with 9 bases between them. The CDR3 loop reads CASSPRGSNTEAFF. In nucleotides, the CDR3 is TGTGCCAGCTCACCCCGGGGATCGAACACTGAAGCTTTCTTT.

The chain couples TRBV28 to TRBJ2-7; 8 bases fit TRBD2. Germline V lookup: CDR1 MDHEN, CDR2 SYDVKM. With V trimmed by 2 bases and J by 7 bases, 4 bases remained unmatched. The CDR3 consists of 13 residues. The CDR3 sequence is CASSLIGRGEQYF. The CDR3, as DNA: TGTGCCAGCAGTTTAATCGGGAGGGGTGAGCAGTACTTC.

The gene calls are TRBV27 and TRBJ1-5; TRBD1 matches at 7 bases. V lost 5 bases and J lost 0; bases outside the gene matches: 4. The CDR3 has 15 amino acids. CDR1 is MNHEY and CDR2 is SMNVEV in the germline V gene (reference sequence). The CDR3 nucleotides read TGTGCCAGCAGTCTGCAGGGGGATAGCAATCAGCCCCAGCATTTT. Amino acids: CASSLQGDSNQPQHF.

CDR3 nucleotide sequence: TGTGCCACCAGCAGACCGACTAGCGGGAGTGTGCCAGATACGCAGTATTTT. It is translated as CATSRPTSGSVPDTQYF. The genes are TRBV15 and TRBJ2-3; 12 bases match TRBD2. The CDR3 has 17 amino acids. CDR1 is LNHNV, CDR2 YYDKDF, per germline (reference sequence). Trimming removed 2 bases from V and 4 bases from J; junction bases left unmatched: 7. The whole variable domain, filled in from reference TRBV15 and TRBJ2-3, reads DAMVIQNPRYQVTQFGKPVTLSCSQTLNHNVMYWYQQKSSQAPKLLFHYYDKDFNNEADTPDNFQSRRPNTSFCFLDIRSPGLGDTAMYLCATSRPTSGSVPDTQYFGPGTRLTVL.

The rearrangement joins TRBV30 to TRBJ2-5, with TRBD1 identical over 8 bases. Germline values: CDR1 GTSNPN, CDR2 SVGIG (reference sequence). The junction had 10 bases not matched to a gene; V was cut back by 3 bases and J by 7 bases. This CDR3 contains 14 residues. The CDR3 loop is CAWSTGQGTATQYF. The CDR3 DNA reads TGTGCCTGGAGCACCGGACAGGGAACAGCGACCCAGTACTTC.

The chain employs TRBV28 and TRBJ2-2, with 7 bases fitting TRBD1. The germline V gene encodes CDR1 MDHEN and CDR2 SYDVKM. The CDR3 covers 15 residues. Trimming cost V 6 bases and J 8 bases; bases outside gene matches: 12. The CDR3 sequence: CASSLGQVWQGELFF. In DNA, the CDR3 is TGTGCCAGCAGCCTCGGACAGGTTTGGCAAGGGGAGCTGTTTTTT.

In this sample, this clone turned up once. CDR3 protein: CASSPRLAGGTSTDTQYF. In DNA form, the CDR3 reads TGTGCCAGCAGCCCCCGTCTAGCGGGAGGAACTAGCACAGATACGCAGTATTTT. This chain connects TRBV11-3 to TRBJ2-3; the match to TRBD2 covers 11 bases. The CDR3 has 18 residues. After removal of 5 bases from V and 0 bases from J, the junction contained 10 bases not matched to a gene. Germline assignment: CDR1 SGHNT and CDR2 YENEEA. The variable domain in full, completed from reference TRBV11-3 and TRBJ2-3, reads EAGVVQSPRYKIIEKKQPVAFWCNPISGHNTLYWYLQNLGQGPELLIRYENEEAVDDSQLPKDRFSAERLKGVDSTLKIQPAELGDSAVYLCASSPRLAGGTSTDTQYFGPGTRLTVL.

The chain has TRBV30 and TRBJ2-2; perhaps TRBD2 as D (6 bases). Germline lookup yields CDR1 GTSNPN and CDR2 SVGIG (reference sequence). The CDR3 consists of 14 residues. V dropped 1 base and J dropped 7 bases, with 13 bases sitting between them. The CDR3 coding sequence is TGTGCCTGGAGTGGGACTATCTCGGGCGGGGAGCTGTTTTTT. Residues: CAWSGTISGGELFF.

The chain uses TRBV9 and TRBJ2-2; 7 nucleotides agree with TRBD1. Germline CDR1 SGDLS, CDR2 YYNGEE. Losses at the gene ends were 2 bases for V and 0 bases for J; bases not matched to a gene: 1. The CDR3 consists of 15 residues. The CDR3 DNA follows: TGTGCCAGCAGCGTCAGGGGGTCGAACACCGGGGAGCTGTTTTTT. This gives the protein CASSVRGSNTGELFF.

The V call is TRBV10-1, the J call TRBJ2-1, with 11 bases identical to TRBD2. The CDR3 extends over 16 amino acids. The germline V gene has CDR1 WNHNN and CDR2 SYGVQD (reference sequence). Unmatched junction bases numbered 13, after V lost 7 bases and J lost 8 bases. The CDR3 region is CASTRSLAGGADEQFF. CDR3 DNA: TGCGCCAGCACCAGGAGTCTAGCGGGAGGAGCTGATGAGCAGTTCTTC.

This chain uses TRBV10-3 with TRBJ2-7; TRBD1 might be the D (5 bases). The CDR3 totals 14 residues. Trimming cost V 4 bases and J 0 bases, with 10 bases left between them. Germline CDR1 and CDR2: ENHRY and SYGVKD. The CDR3: CAISGGRSSYEQYF. In DNA, the CDR3 is TGTGCCATCAGTGGGGGCCGTAGCTCCTACGAGCAGTACTTC.

The chain recombines TRBV10-3 with TRBJ2-2; 15 bases map to TRBD2. This CDR3 spans 16 amino acids. Germline CDR1 ENHRY, CDR2 SYGVKD. V dropped 4 bases and J dropped 7; count of bases not matched to a gene: 4. The CDR3 DNA follows: TGTGCCATCAGTGGGACTAGCGGGAGGGACGGCGGGGAGCTGTTTTTT. Amino acid sequence: CAISGTSGRDGGELFF.

The chain is built from TRBV5-1 and TRBJ2-4; D not resolved. The CDR3 contains 14 residues. V was clipped by 0 bases and J by 6 bases, with 10 bases between them. The germline V gene has CDR1 SGHRS and CDR2 YFSETQ. The CDR3 is CASSLEPGPNIQYF. The CDR3 coding sequence is TGCGCCAGCAGCTTGGAGCCGGGTCCAAACATTCAGTACTTC.

A note on this clone: Other DNA sequences of this sample code for an identical CDR3. The genes are TRBV28 and TRBJ2-3; TRBD2 might be the D (6 bases). Looked up from germline, CDR1 is MDHEN and CDR2 is SYDVKM. The V and J ends lost 6 bases and 1 base respectively, with 8 bases between them. The CDR3 totals 13 residues. CDR3 amino acids: CASRGGRTDTQYF. The CDR3 bases are TGTGCCAGCAGGGGGGGACGCACAGATACGCAGTATTTT. Using reference TRBV28 and TRBJ2-3 for the parts outside the CDR3, the full variable domain is DVKVTQSSRYLVKRTGEKVFLECVQDMDHENMFWYRQDPGLGLRLIYFSYDVKMKEKGDIPEGYSVSREKKERFSLILESASTNQTSMYLCASRGGRTDTQYFGPGTRLTVL.

The chain employs TRBV11-2 and TRBJ1-2; 8 positions match TRBD1. The CDR3 length is 15 residues. Germline trimming cut 2 bases from V and 5 bases from J; bases unmatched to any gene: 7. CDR1 and CDR2 from the germline V gene are SGHAT and FQNNGV. This CDR3 is CASSLTQTGVYGYTF. The CDR3 nucleotides are TGTGCCAGCAGCTTAACCCAGACAGGGGTTTATGGCTACACCTTC.

As for this clone: One junction end disagrees with the germline gene, perhaps due to a read error. The gene calls are TRBV18 and TRBJ1-2, with 10 bases that match TRBD1. Germline V gene lookup returns CDR1 KGHSH and CDR2 LQKENI. The length of the CDR3 is 15 residues. Here the CDR3 DNA reads TGTGCCAGCTCACCCGGACAGGGGGGAAACTCTGGCTACACCTTC. It yields the protein CASSPGQGGNSGYTF.

The V call is TRBV6-5, the J call TRBJ2-3; D possibly uses TRBD1 or TRBD2 (6 bases each). The V end lost 5 bases, the J end lost 2 bases, and 8 bases lay between the germline ends. The CDR3 spans 13 residues. Germline V gene lookup returns CDR1 MNHEY and CDR2 SVGAGI. The CDR3 nucleotides are TGTGCCAGCAGTCGGGGGCTCACAGATACGCAGTATTTT. Translation: CASSRGLTDTQYF.

The chain links TRBV15 to TRBJ1-6; 8 bases line up with TRBD1. The CDR3 length is 14 residues. CDR1 is LNHNV and CDR2 is YYDKDF in the germline V gene (reference sequence). V lost 3 bases and J lost 7; bases outside the gene matches: 2. The CDR3, as DNA: TGTGCCACCAGCAGGGACAGGGCCAATTCACCCCTCCACTTT. This translates into CATSRDRANSPLHF.

V is TRBV6-5 and J is TRBJ1-1, with 12 nucleotides matching TRBD1. Trimming cost V 6 bases and J 5 bases; bases outside gene matches: 7. The CDR3 is made up of 15 amino acids. CDR1 is MNHEY, CDR2 SVGAGI, per germline. For the CDR3, the DNA is TGTGCCAGCAGCGGGGACAGGGGGCTAGGGACTGAAGCTTTCTTT. It yields the protein CASSGDRGLGTEAFF.

This chain uses TRBV2 with TRBJ2-3; TRBD2 is a possible D gene (7 bases). Trimming left V 6 bases short and J 3 bases short, with 19 bases between. Germline V gene lookup returns CDR1 SNHLY and CDR2 FYNNEI. The CDR3 runs to 16 residues. The CDR3 reads CASRGGTRGNTDTQYF. The CDR3 bases are TGTGCCAGCAGGGGAGGGACACGAGGGAATACAGATACGCAGTATTTT.

This clone was picked up one time. The chain carries TRBV27 and TRBJ2-7; weak D call: TRBD2 (5 bases). CDR3 length equals 14 residues. V was pared by 6 bases and J by 2 bases, with 14 bases between. CDR1 is MNHEY and CDR2 is SMNVEV in the germline V gene (reference sequence). For the CDR3, the DNA is TGTGCCAGCAGCCGCGAGGGTGGACCCTACGAGCAGTACTTC. It translates to CASSREGGPYEQYF.

This chain uses TRBV5-1 with TRBJ2-3; 8 bases agree with TRBD2. CDR3 length: 14 residues. The V segment lost 3 bases and the J segment 4 bases; nucleotides outside the gene matches: 4. CDR1 SGHRS and CDR2 YFSETQ come from the germline V gene. The CDR3 DNA reads TGCGCCAGCAGCTCTACTAGCGGTGCAGATACGCAGTATTTT. It encodes CASSSTSGADTQYF.

The V call is TRBV20-1, the J call TRBJ2-1; D is ambiguous. V was cut by 3 bases and J by 13 bases, with 13 bases left in between. The CDR3 extends over 11 amino acids. The germline V gene encodes CDR1 DFQATT and CDR2 SNEGSKA (reference sequence). In DNA, the CDR3 is TGCAGTGCTAGTCTGGCGGTTCCCCAGTTCTTC. Protein product: CSASLAVPQFF.

This chain joins TRBV6-5 and TRBJ1-5; D unclear. The CDR3 runs to 15 residues. The V end lost 6 bases, the J end lost 0 bases, and 12 bases lay between the germline ends. Germline CDR1 reads MNHEY; CDR2 reads SVGAGI. CDR3 loop: CASRLQLNSNQPQHF. In nucleotides, the CDR3 is TGTGCCAGCAGGCTGCAGTTGAATAGCAATCAGCCCCAGCATTTT.

J is TRBJ2-7 and V is TRBV25-1; TRBD2 matches at 7 bases. Germline trimming cut 7 bases from V and 3 bases from J; bases unmatched to any gene: 6. CDR1 is MGHDK, CDR2 SYGVNS, per germline. There are 13 residues in the CDR3. The CDR3 DNA sequence: TGTGCCAGCATCTCCACGGGGGGCTACGAGCAGTACTTC. Translation gives CASISTGGYEQYF.

The chain employs TRBV10-2 and TRBJ2-3; D remains ambiguous. Germline CDR1 reads WSHSY; CDR2 reads SAAADI. V was trimmed by 8 bases and J by 2 bases, leaving 11 bases between them. The CDR3 runs to 13 residues. In nucleotides, the CDR3 is TGCGCCAGCGTGAAACTTACCACAGATACGCAGTATTTT. Translating it yields CASVKLTTDTQYF.

This clone was recorded only once. V gene TRBV5-4 combines with J gene TRBJ1-1, with no clear D. Per the germline V gene, CDR1 is SGHNT and CDR2 is YYREEE (reference sequence). The CDR3 extends over 12 amino acids. Trimming left V 3 bases short and J 6 bases short, with 9 bases between. The DNA for the CDR3 is TGTGCCAGCAGCTCATCGGTCGCTGAAGCTTTCTTT. Translated, it gives CASSSSVAEAFF.

J is TRBJ2-7 and V is TRBV23-1; D is uncertain. TRBV23-1 is labeled an ORF, and its function is uncertain. Between the trimmed V and J ends, which lost 4 bases and 4 bases, there was a span of 2 bases. This CDR3 has 10 residues. CDR3 region: CASSRYEQYF. CDR3 coding DNA: TGCGCCAGCAGTCGGTACGAGCAGTACTTC.